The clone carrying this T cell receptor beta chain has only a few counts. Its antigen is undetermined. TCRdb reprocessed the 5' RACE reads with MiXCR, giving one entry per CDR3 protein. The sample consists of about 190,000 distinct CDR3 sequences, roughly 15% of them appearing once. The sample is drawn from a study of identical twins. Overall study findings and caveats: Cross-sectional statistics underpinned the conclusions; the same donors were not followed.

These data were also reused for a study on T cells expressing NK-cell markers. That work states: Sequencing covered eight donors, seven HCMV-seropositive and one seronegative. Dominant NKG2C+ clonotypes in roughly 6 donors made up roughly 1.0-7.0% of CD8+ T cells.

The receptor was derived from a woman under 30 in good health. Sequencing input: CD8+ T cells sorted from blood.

For the CDR3, the DNA is TGCGCCAGCAGCTTACCGGGACAGGGGGCTCCTGAAGCTTTCTTT. Residues: CASSLPGQGAPEAFF. This rearrangement joins TRBV5-1 to TRBJ1-1, with 12 bases aligning to TRBD1. The germline CDR1 and CDR2 sequences are SGHRS and YFSETQ. CDR3 length equals 15 residues. The trim removed 2 bases at V and 6 bases at J, leaving 5 bases unmatched.